Listed below are T cell receptor beta chains from one sample, sequenced in a study of blood T cell repertoires in COVID-19. Sequencing was performed with immunoSEQ multiplex PCR; in TCRdb, only in-frame clones are kept and a portion is missing. This table holds 100,000 to 150,000 clones, nearly 90% found once. Sequencing was carried out using peripheral blood. These TCRs come from a woman of 80 years or more with acute or convalescent COVID-19. CDR3s include the opening cysteine and the closing phenylalanine or tryptophan. Fields, in order: clone size, V gene, J gene, D gene, CDR3 protein, CDR3 DNA. The D gene is left open where the match is weak. For some rows the clone size is stated as once, few or many, or as a class when expanded; others skip it.

.,TRBV7-9,TRBJ2-7,TRBD2,CASSLVLAGVEEQYF,TGTGCCAGCAGCTTAGTTCTAGCGGGAGTAGAAGAGCAGTACTTC
.,TRBV10-2,TRBJ1-1,.,CASSAPNMNTEAFF,TGCGCCAGCAGTGCCCCGAACATGAACACTGAAGCTTTCTTT
.,TRBV3-1/TRBV3-2,TRBJ2-1,.,CASSQRGGEQFF,TGTGCCAGCAGCCAGAGGGGGGGCGAGCAGTTCTTC
.,TRBV19,TRBJ2-7,.,CASSRAAIWESYEQYF,TGTGCCAGTAGTAGGGCAGCGATCTGGGAGTCCTACGAGCAGTACTTC
.,TRBV12-3/TRBV12-4,TRBJ1-4,.,CASSFQGSEKLFF,TGTGCCAGCAGTTTTCAGGGAAGCGAAAAACTGTTTTTT
.,TRBV20-1,TRBJ2-5,.,CSARTQETQYF,TGCAGTGCTAGGACACAAGAGACCCAGTACTTC
.,TRBV27,TRBJ2-6,TRBD1,CASSPKGQGAPGANVLTF,TGTGCCAGCAGCCCTAAAGGACAGGGGGCGCCCGGGGCCAACGTCCTGACTTTC
.,TRBV25-1,TRBJ2-7,TRBD1,CASTEAGGYEQYF,TGTGCCAGCACGGAGGCAGGGGGCTACGAGCAGTACTTC
once,TRBV5-1,TRBJ1-4,.,CASSLAPRAVNNEKLFF,TGCGCCAGCAGCTTGGCCCCTAGAGCCGTCAATAATGAAAAACTGTTTTTT
.,TRBV11-2,TRBJ2-7,TRBD2,CASSQGLAGAYEQYF,TGTGCCAGCAGCCAAGGACTAGCGGGAGCCTACGAGCAGTACTTC
once,TRBV5-1,TRBJ2-5,TRBD1,CASSALGAGGLETQYF,TGCGCCAGCAGCGCGTTAGGGGCAGGGGGCCTGGAGACCCAGTACTTC
.,TRBV6-5,TRBJ2-1,TRBD2,CASSRSGRSYNEQFF,TGTGCCAGCAGCCGTAGCGGGAGATCCTACAATGAGCAGTTCTTC
.,TRBV7-8,TRBJ2-3,.,CASRARGKDTQYF,TGTGCCAGCAGAGCCAGGGGCAAGGATACGCAGTATTTT
.,TRBV5-1,TRBJ2-5,TRBD2,CASSTGRGGETQYF,TGCGCCAGCAGCACGGGGAGGGGTGGAGAGACCCAGTACTTC
.,TRBV5-1,TRBJ2-5,TRBD2,CASIKGAPGGETQYF,TGCGCCAGCATAAAAGGGGCCCCCGGGGGGGAGACCCAGTACTTC
.,TRBV4-2,TRBJ1-2,.,CASSEQSAGGYTF,TGTGCCAGCAGCGAACAATCGGCGGGTGGCTACACCTTC
.,TRBV7-2,TRBJ2-3,TRBD2,CASISRGGTDTQYF,TGTGCCAGCATCTCGCGGGGGGGCACAGATACGCAGTATTTT